A selection of T cell receptor beta chains follows, all from one sample in a study of cytomegalovirus exposure and HLA in healthy donors. Profiled with immunoSEQ multiplex PCR; TCRdb holds only in-frame clones, not every one. The sample lists about 170,000 clones, just over 75% occurring once. The material sequenced was PBMCs. The receptors originated from a woman in her 30s in good health and CMV-seropositive. CDR3s include the opening cysteine and the closing phenylalanine or tryptophan. A D gene is named only where the DNA matches it firmly. Clone size is not always given. Where it is, it says once, few, many or a class for expanded clones.

length | J | V | D | size | DNA | CDR3
15 | TRBJ1-4 | TRBV2 | NA | many | TGTGCCAGCAGTACACCCAGGGTAGCTAATGAAAAACTGTTTTTT | CASSTPRVANEKLFF
15 | TRBJ2-3 | TRBV28 | TRBD2 | NA | TGTGCCAGCAGCCTAGCGGGTGGTGGTGAAGATACGCAGTATTTT | CASSLAGGGEDTQYF
16 | TRBJ2-7 | TRBV25-1 | TRBD1 | NA | TGTGCCAGCAGTGATCCCGGACAGGGCAGCCTCTACGAGCAGTACTTC | CASSDPGQGSLYEQYF
16 | TRBJ1-5 | TRBV5-6 | NA | NA | TGTGCCAGCAGCTTGGGGGGCCTTCATAGCAATCAGCCCCAGCATTTT | CASSLGGLHSNQPQHF
14 | TRBJ2-3 | TRBV28 | NA | NA | TGTGCCAGCATACACACAGGGTTGGGGGATACGCAGTATTTT | CASIHTGLGDTQYF
13 | TRBJ2-2 | TRBV9 | NA | NA | TGTGCCAGCAGCCTAAGTTACACCGGGGAGCTGTTTTTT | CASSLSYTGELFF
15 | TRBJ2-3 | TRBV6-1 | NA | NA | TGTGCCAGCAGTGAAGGAGGGCTTAGCACAGATACGCAGTATTTT | CASSEGGLSTDTQYF
14 | TRBJ1-2 | TRBV9 | TRBD1 | once | TGTGCCAGCAGCACTCAGGGGGAGTACTATGGCTACACCTTC | CASSTQGEYYGYTF
15 | TRBJ2-3 | TRBV30 | NA | NA | TGTGCCTGGAGGGTTCGGGGACTGAGAACAGATACGCAGTATTTT | CAWRVRGLRTDTQYF
12 | TRBJ2-5 | TRBV2 | TRBD2 | few | TGTGCCAGCAGCGAGGGACTAGCGGCCCAGTACTTC | CASSEGLAAQYF
15 | TRBJ1-3 | TRBV7-9 | TRBD1 | NA | TGTGCCAGCAGCACCTTTAGGGACAGGGGCGACACCATATATTTT | CASSTFRDRGDTIYF
13 | TRBJ2-3 | TRBV30 | NA | NA | TGTGCCTGGAGCGAGCGACTAGCAGATACGCAGTATTTT | CAWSERLADTQYF
17 | TRBJ1-4 | TRBV5-1 | TRBD1 | NA | TGCGCCAGCAGCTTGGGCCCCCCGGGACAGACAAATGAAAAACTGTTTTTT | CASSLGPPGQTNEKLFF
14 | TRBJ1-1 | TRBV2 | NA | NA | TGTGCCAGCAGTGATTCCGGGGGTGCACTGAAAGCTTTCTTT | CASSDSGGALKAFF
14 | TRBJ1-1 | TRBV7-9 | NA | NA | TGTGCCAGCAGCTTACTTGGACAGAACACTGAAGCTTTCTTT | CASSLLGQNTEAFF
15 | TRBJ2-3 | TRBV5-1 | TRBD2 | NA | TGCGCCAGCAGCTTGGAACTAGCGGGGGCAGATACGCAGTATTTT | CASSLELAGADTQYF
15 | TRBJ1-2 | TRBV19 | NA | NA | TGTGCCAGTAGTCTTTCCGGGAGCCCTAACTATGGCTACACCTTC | CASSLSGSPNYGYTF
18 | TRBJ1-2 | TRBV14 | TRBD1 | NA | TGTGCCAGCAGCCAATGGCACGTGGGGACAGGGGTTGAGGCGGACTACACCTTC | CASSQWHVGTGVEADYTF
13 | TRBJ2-3 | TRBV5-1 | TRBD2 | once | TGCGCCAGCTCAGCGGGAGATGAGGATACGCAGTATTTT | CASSAGDEDTQYF
13 | TRBJ2-7 | TRBV10-3 | TRBD1 | NA | TGTGCCATCAGTGACGACAGGGGAGGCGAGCAGTACTTC | CAISDDRGGEQYF
15 | TRBJ2-7 | TRBV19 | TRBD2 | many | TGTGCCAGTAGTGGCGTGGCGGGAGGGCCATACGAGCAGTACTTC | CASSGVAGGPYEQYF
13 | TRBJ2-5 | TRBV28 | NA | NA | TGTGCCAGCAGCCTATCAAACCCGGGGACCCAGTACTTC | CASSLSNPGTQYF
15 | TRBJ1-6 | TRBV30 | NA | once | TGTGCCTGGAGCCCCAGTAGGGGGAAGAGCTCACCCCTCCACTTT | CAWSPSRGKSSPLHF
13 | TRBJ1-1 | TRBV19 | TRBD1 | NA | TGTGCCAGTAAAACACAGGGGTGGACTGAAGCTTTCTTT | CASKTQGWTEAFF
14 | TRBJ2-7 | TRBV5-1 | NA | NA | TGCGCCAGCAGCTTGGGGCAGTTCGTCGACGAGCAGTACTTC | CASSLGQFVDEQYF
14 | TRBJ1-1 | TRBV7-9 | NA | NA | TGTGCCAGCAGCTTACTCGCAGGGGACCCTGAAGCTTTCTTT | CASSLLAGDPEAFF
15 | TRBJ1-2 | TRBV6-6 | TRBD1 | NA | TGTGCCAGCAGTTTCTCTGACAGGGGTAGCTATGGCTACACCTTC | CASSFSDRGSYGYTF
13 | TRBJ2-1 | TRBV5-4 | TRBD1 | NA | TGTGCCAGCAGCTCGGGACAGCAGAATGAGCAGTTCTTC | CASSSGQQNEQFF
15 | TRBJ2-3 | TRBV10-3 | TRBD1 | NA | TGTGCCATCAGTGACCGGGACAGGGGTGGAGGTACGCAGTATTTT | CAISDRDRGGGTQYF
16 | TRBJ2-4 | TRBV7-9 | TRBD1 | NA | TGTGCCAGCAGCACTCGGACAGGGGATGGCAAAAACATTCAGTACTTC | CASSTRTGDGKNIQYF
14 | TRBJ1-1 | TRBV6-5 | TRBD1 | NA | TGTGCCAGCAGTGGCGACAGGGGGCGGGCGGGTGCTTTCTTT | CASSGDRGRAGAFF
14 | TRBJ2-7 | TRBV27 | NA | NA | TGTGCCAGCAGGGTGGGGGCAGGGGAAAGCGAGCAGTACTTC | CASRVGAGESEQYF
12 | TRBJ1-1 | TRBV29-1 | NA | once | TGCAGCGTAGACAGCCAGAGCACTGAAGCTTTCTTT | CSVDSQSTEAFF
15 | TRBJ1-2 | TRBV4-3 | NA | NA | TGCGCCAGCAGCCAGACTTCAGGGGACAACTATGGCTACACCTTC | CASSQTSGDNYGYTF
16 | TRBJ1-4 | TRBV9 | NA | once | TGTGCCAGCAGCGTACAGGCACTCTCCAACAATGAAAAACTGTTTTTT | CASSVQALSNNEKLFF
13 | TRBJ2-5 | TRBV27 | NA | NA | TGTGCCAGCAGTTTATACCCAGAAGAGACCCAGTACTTC | CASSLYPEETQYF
13 | TRBJ1-1 | TRBV28 | NA | NA | TGTGCCAGCAGCATGACAGGCGCGACTGAAGCTTTCTTT | CASSMTGATEAFF
16 | TRBJ2-2 | TRBV13 | NA | few | TGTGCCAGCAGCCATAATAGCGGAACCCACACCGGGGAGCTGTTTTTT | CASSHNSGTHTGELFF
16 | TRBJ1-3 | TRBV5-4 | NA | NA | TGTGCCAGCAGCCCCCCCCCGGGGAGAACTGGAAACACCATATATTTT | CASSPPPGRTGNTIYF
15 | TRBJ2-1 | TRBV9 | NA | NA | TGTGCCAGCAGCGTAGGCGGCAGATCAAACAATGAGCAGTTCTTC | CASSVGGRSNNEQFF
16 | TRBJ2-1 | TRBV7-8 | NA | NA | TGTGCCAGCAGTTCACGGGCCGGAGGGGTGGTCAATGAGCAGTTCTTC | CASSSRAGGVVNEQFF
13 | TRBJ1-2 | TRBV5-4 | TRBD1 | few | TGTGCCACCCGGGACAGACGCAACTATGGCTACACCTTC | CATRDRRNYGYTF
17 | TRBJ2-1 | TRBV7-6 | TRBD2 | NA | TGTGCCAGCAGCTTTATGGGCGGGAGGGCCTTCTACAATGAGCAGTTCTTC | CASSFMGGRAFYNEQFF
14 | TRBJ2-3 | TRBV6-5 | NA | NA | TGTGCCAGCAGTCGTCGTCAGGGGACAGATACGCAGTATTTT | CASSRRQGTDTQYF
16 | TRBJ2-5 | TRBV5-6 | NA | NA | TGTGCCAGCAGCTCGCTAGCGGACAGGGCGCAAGAGACCCAGTACTTC | CASSSLADRAQETQYF
14 | TRBJ2-3 | TRBV7-8 | NA | NA | TGTGCCAGCAGCCCCCCCCTACCCACAGATACGCAGTATTTT | CASSPPLPTDTQYF
15 | TRBJ2-7 | TRBV5-6 | TRBD2 | NA | TGTGCCAGCAGCTTTGGGGGACTAACTTCCTACGAGCAGTACTTC | CASSFGGLTSYEQYF
16 | TRBJ1-1 | TRBV6-5 | TRBD1 | NA | TGTGCCAGCAGTTCCCGACAGGGTCCGGGGAACACTGAAGCTTTCTTT | CASSSRQGPGNTEAFF
14 | TRBJ1-1 | TRBV6-1 | NA | few | TGTGCCAGCAGTGCTACAGGACCGAACACTGAAGCTTTCTTT | CASSATGPNTEAFF
17 | TRBJ2-1 | TRBV4-3 | TRBD2 | few | TGCGCCAGCAGCCAAGAGGGGACTAGCGGGGGACACAATGAGCAGTTCTTC | CASSQEGTSGGHNEQFF
16 | TRBJ1-4 | TRBV28 | TRBD1 | NA | TGTGCCAGCAGTTCCCAGGGGGCGGGGTCTAATGAAAAACTGTTTTTT | CASSSQGAGSNEKLFF
14 | TRBJ2-7 | TRBV7-9 | NA | NA | TGTGCCAGCAGCTTAGGTACAGCTGTCTACGAGCAGTACTTC | CASSLGTAVYEQYF
16 | TRBJ2-1 | TRBV5-1 | TRBD2 | once | TGCGCCAGCAGCGACCCGGGACTAGCGGGAGCCGCTGAGCAGTTCTTC | CASSDPGLAGAAEQFF
14 | TRBJ2-5 | TRBV5-1 | NA | NA | TGCGCCAGCAGCTTAGGCGGGGTAATCGAGACCCAGTACTTC | CASSLGGVIETQYF
15 | TRBJ2-2 | TRBV4-3 | NA | NA | TGCGCCAGCAGCCATGGGGCAGGGAACACCGGGGAGCTGTTTTTT | CASSHGAGNTGELFF
15 | TRBJ2-1 | TRBV5-1 | NA | NA | TGCGCCAGCAGCTTGAGGGGGGGGCAAGACAATGAGCAGTTCTTC | CASSLRGGQDNEQFF
11 | TRBJ2-3 | TRBV5-6 | NA | NA | TGTGCCAGCAGTCGCGTCAATACGCAGTATTTT | CASSRVNTQYF
13 | TRBJ2-7 | TRBV2 | TRBD2 | NA | TGTGCCAGTCTAGCGGGGGAAATCTACGAGCAGTACTTC | CASLAGEIYEQYF
16 | TRBJ1-4 | TRBV7-6 | NA | NA | TGTGCCAGCAGCTTAGCGCGTGACAGGTTTAATGAAAAACTGTTTTTT | CASSLARDRFNEKLFF